The 3 T cell receptor beta chains below come from one sample, sequenced in a study of blood T cell repertoires in COVID-19. Repertoires were generated with immunoSEQ multiplex PCR, while TCRdb's copy carries only in-frame clones and drops some. The table includes 85,000 to 90,000 clones, 75% to 90% detected once. The specimen was peripheral blood. All receptors derive from a woman aged 80 or over with active COVID-19.

V and J are TRBV7-2 and TRBJ1-5; 9 positions match TRBD1. Germline loops: CDR1 SGHTA, CDR2 FQGNSA. Losses at the gene ends were 2 bases for V and 6 bases for J; bases not matched to a gene: 14. The CDR3 is 18 amino acids. CDR3 DNA sequence: TGTGCCAGCAGCTTACTTTATCCGGGACAGGGCCTGGTTCAGCCCCAGCATTTT. Translating gives CASSLLYPGQGLVQPQHF.

V is TRBV11-2 and J is TRBJ2-1, with TRBD2 identical over 11 bases. Germline CDR1 reads SGHAT; CDR2 reads FQNNGV. This CDR3 has 16 amino acids. V trimming: 3 bases; J trimming: 3 bases; junction bases outside the gene matches: 4. The chain's CDR3 is CASSLRLAGNYNEQFF. The CDR3 DNA is TGTGCCAGCAGCTTGCGACTAGCGGGAAACTACAATGAGCAGTTCTTC.

The rearrangement joins TRBV18 to TRBJ2-6; D not resolved. Trimming shortened V by 3 bases and J by 0 bases, and 12 bases separated the two germline ends. CDR3 length equals 17 residues. Germline CDR1 reads KGHSH; CDR2 reads LQKENI. CDR3 protein: CASSPRISDSGANVLTF. The CDR3 bases are TGTGCCAGCTCACCCAGGATTTCGGACTCTGGGGCCAACGTCCTGACTTTC.